This T cell receptor (beta chain) was recorded in a study of T cells expressing NK-cell markers. For the study at large: Sequencing of TCR beta repertoires drew on sorted CD3+CD56+NKG2C+, CD3+CD56+NKG2C- and CD3+CD56-NKG2C+ T cells. The study sequenced eight donors, seven HCMV-seropositive and one seronegative.

This CDR3 has 14 residues. CDR1 PRHDT and CDR2 FYEKMQ come from the germline V gene (reference sequence). Note on this clonotype: The antigen is not known.

TCRdb derives one entry per CDR3 protein from the 5' RACE reads, leaving out DNA. The table lists some 140,000 distinct CDR3 sequences, with more than 35% in the top ten. General study findings and limits: NKG2C+ dominant clonotypes from over 5 donors made up about 1.0-7.5% of CD8+ T cells. For a few donors, these clonotypes were likewise the leading ones in the CD3+CD56-NKG2C+ fraction.

This receptor was obtained from a woman aged 50 to 60 in good health. The sample was blood T cells: a sorted CD56 or NKG2C T cell subset, CD4+ or CD8+ T cells, or bulk PBMC T cells (not recorded which). The chain links TRBV13 to TRBJ2-3; TCRdb's D call of TRBD2 is untestable without DNA. CDR3 sequence reads: CASSSGGYTDTQYF.